There are a few counts of the clone carrying this T cell receptor beta chain. The data are from a study of cytomegalovirus exposure and HLA in healthy donors. 13 Jbeta primers and 60 Vbeta primers were used for the PCR. The repertoire was sequenced with immunoSEQ multiplex PCR; TCRdb's copy has only in-frame clones and lacks some. The sample comprises about 67,000 clones, around four fifths of which are singletons, and 3.5% to 5% rests with the top ten. The germline gives CDR1 MNHNS, CDR2 SASEGT. The length of the CDR3 is 15 residues. Losses at the gene ends were 4 bases for V and 7 bases for J; bases not matched to a gene: 8.

The sequence derives from a woman in her 30s in good health and CMV-seronegative. This chain joins TRBV6-1 and TRBJ1-4, with TRBD1 identical over 8 bases. The specimen sequenced was PBMCs. The CDR3 DNA sequence: TGTGCCAGCAGTGGGGGGACAGGCGGATCTGAAAAACTGTTTTTT. Its protein is CASSGGTGGSEKLFF.